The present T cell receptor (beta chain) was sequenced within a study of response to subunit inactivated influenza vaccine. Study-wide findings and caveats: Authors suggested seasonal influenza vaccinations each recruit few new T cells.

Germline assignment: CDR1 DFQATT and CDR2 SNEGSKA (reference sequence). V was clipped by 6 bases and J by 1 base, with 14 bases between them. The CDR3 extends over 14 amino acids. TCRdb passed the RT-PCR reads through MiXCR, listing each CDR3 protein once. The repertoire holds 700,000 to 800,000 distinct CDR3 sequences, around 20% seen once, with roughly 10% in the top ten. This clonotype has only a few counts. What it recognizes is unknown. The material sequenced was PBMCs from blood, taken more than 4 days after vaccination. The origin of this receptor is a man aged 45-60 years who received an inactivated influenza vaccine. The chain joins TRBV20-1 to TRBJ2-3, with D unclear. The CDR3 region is CSASDALRTDTQYF. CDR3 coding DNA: TGCAGTGCCTCCGACGCCCTCCGCACAGATACGCAGTATTTT.